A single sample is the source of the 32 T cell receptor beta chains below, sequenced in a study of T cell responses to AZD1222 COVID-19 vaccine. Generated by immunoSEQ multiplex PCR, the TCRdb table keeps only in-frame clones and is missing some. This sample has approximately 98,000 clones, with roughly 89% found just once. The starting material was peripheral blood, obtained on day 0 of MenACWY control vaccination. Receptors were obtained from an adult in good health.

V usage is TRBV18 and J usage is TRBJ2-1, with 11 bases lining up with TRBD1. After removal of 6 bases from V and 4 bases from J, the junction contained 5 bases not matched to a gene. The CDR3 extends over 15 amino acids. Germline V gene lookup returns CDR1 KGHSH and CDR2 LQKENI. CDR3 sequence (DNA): TGTGCCAGCTCCGCCGGGACAGGGGGGTACAATGAGCAGTTCTTC. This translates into CASSAGTGGYNEQFF.

CDR3 protein: CASSLPGLAGGRGTQYF. CDR3 bases: TGCGCCAGCAGCTTACCAGGACTAGCGGGGGGAAGGGGTACGCAGTATTTT. The genes are TRBV5-1 and TRBJ2-3; 14 bases are shared with TRBD2. The V gene end was trimmed by 2 bases and the J gene end by 8 bases; junction bases not matched to a gene: 10. Germline lookup yields CDR1 SGHRS and CDR2 YFSETQ. The CDR3 has 17 residues.

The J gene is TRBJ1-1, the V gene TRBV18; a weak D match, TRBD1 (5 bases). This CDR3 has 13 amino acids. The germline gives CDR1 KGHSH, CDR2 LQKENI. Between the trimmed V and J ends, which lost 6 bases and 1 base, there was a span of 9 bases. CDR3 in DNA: TGTGCCAGCTCCTTTGGACAGAACACTGAAGCTTTCTTT. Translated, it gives CASSFGQNTEAFF.

CDR3 sequence: CSVEDGGDEQYF. The CDR3 nucleotides are TGCAGCGTTGAAGATGGAGGGGACGAGCAGTACTTC. V is TRBV29-1 and J is TRBJ2-7, with D perhaps TRBD2 (6 bases). The CDR3 has 12 residues. Looked up from germline, CDR1 is SQVTM and CDR2 is ANQGSEA. The V and J ends lost 0 bases and 5 bases respectively, with 8 bases between them.

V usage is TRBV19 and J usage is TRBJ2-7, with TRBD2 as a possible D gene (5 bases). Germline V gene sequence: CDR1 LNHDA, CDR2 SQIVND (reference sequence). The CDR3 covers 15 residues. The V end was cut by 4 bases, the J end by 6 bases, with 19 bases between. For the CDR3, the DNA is TGTGCCAGTAGTAAGGCCGAGGGCGTAGGGTTCGAGCAGTACTTC. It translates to CASSKAEGVGFEQYF.

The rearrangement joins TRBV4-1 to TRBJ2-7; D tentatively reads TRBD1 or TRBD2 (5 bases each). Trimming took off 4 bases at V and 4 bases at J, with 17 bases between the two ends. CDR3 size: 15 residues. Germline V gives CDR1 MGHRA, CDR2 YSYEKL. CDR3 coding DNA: TGCGCCAGCAGCCCACTAGACAGCCCGGAGTACGAGCAGTACTTC. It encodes CASSPLDSPEYEQYF.

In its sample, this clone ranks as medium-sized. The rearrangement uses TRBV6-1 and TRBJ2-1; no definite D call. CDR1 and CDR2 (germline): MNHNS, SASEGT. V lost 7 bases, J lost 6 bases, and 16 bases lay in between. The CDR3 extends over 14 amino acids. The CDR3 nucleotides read TGTGCCAGCACCCCTGACTCTGCGGCCAATGAGCAGTTCTTC. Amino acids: CASTPDSAANEQFF.

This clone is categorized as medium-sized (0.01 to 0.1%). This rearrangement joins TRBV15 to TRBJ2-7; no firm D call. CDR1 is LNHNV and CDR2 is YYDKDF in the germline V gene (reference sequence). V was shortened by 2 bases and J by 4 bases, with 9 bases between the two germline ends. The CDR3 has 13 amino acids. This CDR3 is CATSRYWAYEQYF. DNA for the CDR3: TGTGCCACCAGCAGATACTGGGCTTACGAGCAGTACTTC.

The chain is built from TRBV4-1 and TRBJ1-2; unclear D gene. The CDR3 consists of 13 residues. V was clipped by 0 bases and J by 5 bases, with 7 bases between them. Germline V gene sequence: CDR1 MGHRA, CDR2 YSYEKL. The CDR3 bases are TGCGCCAGCAGCCAAGATGCCACGTATGGCTACACCTTC. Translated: CASSQDATYGYTF.

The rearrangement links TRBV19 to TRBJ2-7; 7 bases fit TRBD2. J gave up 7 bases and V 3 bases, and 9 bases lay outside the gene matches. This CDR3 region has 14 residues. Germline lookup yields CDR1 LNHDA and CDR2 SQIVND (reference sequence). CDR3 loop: CASSMGGSSLEQYF. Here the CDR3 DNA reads TGTGCCAGTAGTATGGGGGGGAGCTCCCTGGAGCAGTACTTC.

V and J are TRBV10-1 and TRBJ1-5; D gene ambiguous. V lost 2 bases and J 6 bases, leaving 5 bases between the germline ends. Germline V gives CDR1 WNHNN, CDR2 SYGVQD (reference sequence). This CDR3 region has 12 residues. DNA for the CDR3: TGCGCCAGCAGTGAGGGGAGTCAGCCCCAGCATTTT. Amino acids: CASSEGSQPQHF.

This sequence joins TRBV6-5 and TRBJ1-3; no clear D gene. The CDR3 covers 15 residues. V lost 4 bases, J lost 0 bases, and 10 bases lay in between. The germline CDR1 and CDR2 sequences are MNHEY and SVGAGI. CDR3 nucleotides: TGTGCCAGCAGTTTGAAGGTTTACTCTGGAAACACCATATATTTT. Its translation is CASSLKVYSGNTIYF.

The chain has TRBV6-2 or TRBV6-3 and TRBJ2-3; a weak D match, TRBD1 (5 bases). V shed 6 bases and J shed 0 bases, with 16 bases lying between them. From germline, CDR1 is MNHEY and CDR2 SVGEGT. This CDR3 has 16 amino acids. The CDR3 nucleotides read TGTGCCAGCAGCAAACGACAGCCCGCTAGCACAGATACGCAGTATTTT. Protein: CASSKRQPASTDTQYF.

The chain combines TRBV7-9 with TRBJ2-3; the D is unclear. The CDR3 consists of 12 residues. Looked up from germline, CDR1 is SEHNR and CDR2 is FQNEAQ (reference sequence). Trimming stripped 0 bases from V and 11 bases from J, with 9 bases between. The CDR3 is CASSLALVEQYF. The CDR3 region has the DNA TGTGCCAGCAGCTTAGCCCTTGTTGAGCAGTATTTT.

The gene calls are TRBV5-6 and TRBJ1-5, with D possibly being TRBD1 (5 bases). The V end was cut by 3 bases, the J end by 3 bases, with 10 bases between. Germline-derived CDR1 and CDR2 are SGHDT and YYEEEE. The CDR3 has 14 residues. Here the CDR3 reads CASSSRDSNQPQHF. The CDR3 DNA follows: TGTGCCAGCAGCTCCCGGGACTCCAATCAGCCCCAGCATTTT.

This CDR3 is CASSQVGAMNTEAFF. CDR3 DNA: TGCGCCAGCAGCCAAGTGGGGGCCATGAACACTGAAGCTTTCTTT. The J gene is TRBJ1-1, the V gene TRBV4-1; D is possibly TRBD1 (6 bases). The germline V gene encodes CDR1 MGHRA and CDR2 YSYEKL. The germline V and J ends were trimmed by 1 base and 0 bases, with 9 bases remaining between them. This CDR3 comprises 15 residues.

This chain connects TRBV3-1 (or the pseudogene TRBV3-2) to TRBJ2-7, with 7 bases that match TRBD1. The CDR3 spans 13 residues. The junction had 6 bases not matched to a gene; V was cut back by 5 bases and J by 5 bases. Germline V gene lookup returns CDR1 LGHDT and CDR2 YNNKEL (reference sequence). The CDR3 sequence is CASSSNRGHEQYF. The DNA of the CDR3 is TGTGCCAGCAGCTCAAACAGGGGCCACGAGCAGTACTTC.

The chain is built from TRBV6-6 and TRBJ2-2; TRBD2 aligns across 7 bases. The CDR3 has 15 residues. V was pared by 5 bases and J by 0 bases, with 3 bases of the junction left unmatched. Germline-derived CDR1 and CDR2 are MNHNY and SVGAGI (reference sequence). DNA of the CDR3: TGTGCCAGCAGTCCGAGCGGGGCGAACACCGGGGAGCTGTTTTTT. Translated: CASSPSGANTGELFF.

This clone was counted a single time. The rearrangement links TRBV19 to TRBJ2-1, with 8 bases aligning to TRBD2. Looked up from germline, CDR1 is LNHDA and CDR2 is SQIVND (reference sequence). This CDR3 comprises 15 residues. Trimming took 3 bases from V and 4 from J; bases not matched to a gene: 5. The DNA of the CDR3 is TGTGCCAGTAGTATTTATACGGGGGGGTACAATGAGCAGTTCTTC. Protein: CASSIYTGGYNEQFF. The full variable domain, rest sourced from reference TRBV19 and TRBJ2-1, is DGGITQSPKYLFRKEGQNVTLSCEQNLNHDAMYWYRQDPGQGLRLIYYSQIVNDFQKGDIAEGYSVSREKKESFPLTVTSAQKNPTAFYLCASSIYTGGYNEQFFGPGTRLTVL.

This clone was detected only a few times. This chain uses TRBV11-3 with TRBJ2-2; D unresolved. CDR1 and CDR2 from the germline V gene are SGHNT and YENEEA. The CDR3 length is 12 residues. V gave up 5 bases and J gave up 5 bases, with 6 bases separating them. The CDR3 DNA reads TGTGCCAGCAGCACGGAGACCGGGGAGCTGTTTTTT. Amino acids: CASSTETGELFF.

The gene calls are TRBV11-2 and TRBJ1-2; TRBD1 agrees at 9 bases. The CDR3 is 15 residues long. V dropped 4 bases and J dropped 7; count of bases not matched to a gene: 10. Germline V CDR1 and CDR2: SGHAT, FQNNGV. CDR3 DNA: TGTGCCAGCAGCTCACTCAACAGGGGGCCCGGTGGCTACACCTTC. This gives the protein CASSSLNRGPGGYTF. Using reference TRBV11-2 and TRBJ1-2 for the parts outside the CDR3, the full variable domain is EAGVAQSPRYKIIEKRQSVAFWCNPISGHATLYWYQQILGQGPKLLIQFQNNGVVDDSQLPKDRFSAERLKGVDSTLKIQPAKLEDSAVYLCASSSLNRGPGGYTFGSGTRLTVV.

CDR3 amino acids: CASSLRYTGELFF. For the CDR3, the DNA is TGTGCCAGCAGCCTAAGGTACACCGGGGAGCTGTTTTTT. The rearrangement uses TRBV3-1 (or the pseudogene TRBV3-2) and TRBJ2-2; D unresolved. The V and J ends lost 4 bases and 3 bases respectively, with 6 bases between them. There are 13 residues in the CDR3. Germline V gene lookup returns CDR1 LGHDT and CDR2 YNNKEL (reference sequence).

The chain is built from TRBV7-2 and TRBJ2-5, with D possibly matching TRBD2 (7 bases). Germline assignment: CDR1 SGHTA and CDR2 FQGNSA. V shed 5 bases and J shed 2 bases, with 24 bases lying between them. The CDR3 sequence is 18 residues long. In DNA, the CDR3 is TGTGCCAGCAGCGCGGGGGCTAGATCCGACAATATTCAAGAGACCCAGTACTTC. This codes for CASSAGARSDNIQETQYF.

The CDR3 region has the DNA TGTGCCAGCAGTTACGCGACAGCGAACTATGGCTACACCTTC. Protein product: CASSYATANYGYTF. This chain uses TRBV6-5 with TRBJ1-2; tentative D call: TRBD1 (5 bases). Between the trimmed V and J ends, which lost 2 bases and 2 bases, there was a span of 9 bases. The CDR3 runs 14 residues. Germline lookup yields CDR1 MNHEY and CDR2 SVGAGI.

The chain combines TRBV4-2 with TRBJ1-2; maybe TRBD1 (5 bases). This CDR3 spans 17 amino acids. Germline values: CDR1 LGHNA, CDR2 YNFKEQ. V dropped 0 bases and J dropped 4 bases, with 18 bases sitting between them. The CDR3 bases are TGTGCCAGCAGCCAAGATTCGGGTTGCAGGGTTTGCTATGGCTACACCTTC. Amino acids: CASSQDSGCRVCYGYTF.

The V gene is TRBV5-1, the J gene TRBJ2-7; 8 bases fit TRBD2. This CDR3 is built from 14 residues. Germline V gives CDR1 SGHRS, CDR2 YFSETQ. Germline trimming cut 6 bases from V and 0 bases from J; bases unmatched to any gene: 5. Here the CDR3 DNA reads TGCGCCAGCATCGGCGGGGGGCCCTCCTACGAGCAGTACTTC. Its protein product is CASIGGGPSYEQYF.

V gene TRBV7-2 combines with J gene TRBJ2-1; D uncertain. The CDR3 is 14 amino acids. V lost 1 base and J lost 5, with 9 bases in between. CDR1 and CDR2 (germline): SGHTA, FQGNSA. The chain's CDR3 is CASSLVGPDNEQFF. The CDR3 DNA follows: TGTGCCAGCAGCTTAGTCGGTCCCGACAATGAGCAGTTCTTC.

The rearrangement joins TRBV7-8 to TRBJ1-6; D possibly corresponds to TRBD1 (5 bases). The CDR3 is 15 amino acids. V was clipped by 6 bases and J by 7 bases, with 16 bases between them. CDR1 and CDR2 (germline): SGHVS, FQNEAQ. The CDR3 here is CASSFSGTGNSPLHF. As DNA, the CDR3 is TGTGCCAGCAGTTTTTCAGGGACTGGAAATTCACCCCTCCACTTT.

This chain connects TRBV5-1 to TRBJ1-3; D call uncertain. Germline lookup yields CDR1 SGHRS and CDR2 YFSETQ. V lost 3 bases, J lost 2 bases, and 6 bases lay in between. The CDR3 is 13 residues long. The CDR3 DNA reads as TGCGCCAGCAGCTCGACACCTGGAAACACCATATATTTT. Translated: CASSSTPGNTIYF.

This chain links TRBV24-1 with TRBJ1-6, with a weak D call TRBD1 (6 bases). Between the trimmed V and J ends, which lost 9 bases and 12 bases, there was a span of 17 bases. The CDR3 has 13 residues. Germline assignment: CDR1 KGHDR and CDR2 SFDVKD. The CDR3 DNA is TGTGCCACCGGGAAGAAGGGGGGGCAACCCCTCCACTTT. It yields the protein CATGKKGGQPLHF.

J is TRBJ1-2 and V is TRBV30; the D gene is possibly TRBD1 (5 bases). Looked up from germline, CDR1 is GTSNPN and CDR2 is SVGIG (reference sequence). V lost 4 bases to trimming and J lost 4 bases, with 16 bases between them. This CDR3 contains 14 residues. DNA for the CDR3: TGTGCCTGGACCCTAAAGGGACTGCTCTATGGCTACACCTTC. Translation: CAWTLKGLLYGYTF.

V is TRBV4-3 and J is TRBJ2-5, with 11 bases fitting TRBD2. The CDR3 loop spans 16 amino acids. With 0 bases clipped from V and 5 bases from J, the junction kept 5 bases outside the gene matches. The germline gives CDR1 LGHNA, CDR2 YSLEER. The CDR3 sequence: CASSQELAGVRETQYF. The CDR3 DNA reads TGCGCCAGCAGCCAAGAACTAGCGGGGGTTCGGGAGACCCAGTACTTC.